The following is a TCR beta chain sequence with its context. Its antigen is unknown. TCRdb reprocessed the RT-PCR reads with MiXCR, giving one entry per CDR3 protein. The sample includes 500,000 to 650,000 distinct CDR3 sequences, roughly 8.2% of them seen just once. Trimming cost V 4 bases and J 3 bases; bases outside gene matches: 3. The CDR3 length is 14 residues. Germline V gene lookup returns CDR1 SGHRS and CDR2 YFSETQ. This entry is derived from a study of response to subunit inactivated influenza vaccine. Findings of the study overall: Researchers suggested that each seasonal influenza vaccination recruits few new T cells.

The rearrangement links TRBV5-1 to TRBJ2-1; 8 nucleotides match TRBD1. This receptor was obtained from a man between 45 and 75 years old who received an inactivated influenza vaccine. The material was PBMCs from blood, obtained less than 25 months after vaccination. CDR3 bases: TGCGCCAGCAGCCGACAGGGGCGCTACAATGAGCAGTTCTTC. Translated: CASSRQGRYNEQFF.